Reported below is one T cell receptor (beta chain). The antigen is not known. Germline V gene sequence: CDR1 SGDLS, CDR2 YYNGEE. The CDR3 contains 13 residues. Trimming took 4 bases from V and 1 from J, leaving 5 bases between them. The sample comes from a study of T cell responses to AZD1222 COVID-19 vaccine. Using immunoSEQ multiplex PCR, the repertoire was profiled, and TCRdb retains in-frame clones only, with some absent. The sample records about 120,000 clones, about nine tenths being singletons. Regarding the study as a whole: Spike-specific TCRs gained breadth and depth after people received two AZD1222 doses. Regions 160-218 and 743-854 dominated among vaccine-associated CD4 TCRs spanning spike. Regions left unmutated in variants are reportedly the target of nearly half of spike-specific TCRs.

The source material was peripheral blood, sampled 28 days after the second dose of the MenACWY control vaccine. The chain recombines TRBV9 with TRBJ2-2; D gene uncertain. The clonotype was recovered from an adult who received the MenACWY meningococcal vaccine as a control. The chain's CDR3 is CASSKKNTGELFF. The CDR3 bases are TGTGCCAGCAGCAAGAAGAACACCGGGGAGCTGTTTTTT.